The 24 T cell receptor beta chains below were found in one sample sequenced in a study of shared clonotypes between healthy human individuals. The method was immunoSEQ multiplex PCR; TCRdb's version includes in-frame clones alone and lacks a portion of them. The sample has about 680,000 clones, around 90% seen once. Terminally differentiated effector memory CD45RA+ cells were excluded from the naive CD8 cells, which were CD45RO-negative and positively selected for CCR7. Sequenced input: naive CD8+ T cells sorted from blood. All receptors derive from a man in his thirties or forties in good health.

This chain connects TRBV4-1 to TRBJ2-3; D is undetermined. V was trimmed by 0 bases and J by 0 bases, leaving 10 bases between them. Germline values: CDR1 MGHRA, CDR2 YSYEKL. The CDR3 totals 16 residues. CDR3 sequence: CASSQDLGRSTDTQYF. DNA for the CDR3: TGCGCCAGCAGCCAAGATTTAGGCCGAAGCACAGATACGCAGTATTTT.

The chain is built from TRBV27 and TRBJ2-5; D not certain. Per the germline V gene, CDR1 is MNHEY and CDR2 is SMNVEV (reference sequence). There are 12 residues in the CDR3. V was trimmed by 6 bases and J by 0 bases, leaving 5 bases between them. CDR3: CASRGYQETQYF. The CDR3 DNA reads as TGTGCCAGCAGAGGGTACCAAGAGACCCAGTACTTC.

The J gene is TRBJ2-5, the V gene TRBV29-1, with 8 positions matching TRBD2. There are 13 residues in the CDR3. Germline lookup yields CDR1 SQVTM and CDR2 ANQGSEA. The V segment lost 8 bases and the J segment 4 bases; nucleotides outside the gene matches: 9. DNA of the CDR3: TGCAGCTCTAGGACTAGCACAGCAGAGACCCAGTACTTC. It codes for CSSRTSTAETQYF.

The J gene is TRBJ1-1, the V gene TRBV11-2; D unresolved. V was cut by 5 bases and J by 1 base, with 8 bases left in between. Germline loops: CDR1 SGHAT, CDR2 FQNNGV. The CDR3 spans 13 residues. The chain's CDR3 is CASSLVGNTEAFF. CDR3 bases: TGTGCCAGCAGCCTCGTAGGGAACACTGAAGCTTTCTTT.

J is TRBJ2-4 and V is TRBV30; 9 bases are a match to TRBD1. The V gene's germline CDR1 is GTSNPN and CDR2 SVGIG (reference sequence). The CDR3 has 16 residues. Trimming removed 2 bases from V and 0 bases from J; junction bases left unmatched: 5. The CDR3 sequence is CAWSPGQGLAKNIQYF. CDR3 sequence (DNA): TGTGCCTGGAGTCCGGGACAGGGACTAGCCAAAAACATTCAGTACTTC.

The chain has TRBV25-1 and TRBJ2-7; 7 nucleotides line up with TRBD2. CDR3 size: 16 residues. Germline V gives CDR1 MGHDK, CDR2 SYGVNS. V was pared by 3 bases and J by 3 bases, with 11 bases of the junction left unmatched. CDR3 nucleotide sequence: TGTGCCAGCAGTGATCTGAGCGGGAAAGCTGGCTACGAGCAGTACTTC. Protein: CASSDLSGKAGYEQYF.

The chain recombines TRBV19 with TRBJ1-1, with unresolved D. From germline, CDR1 is LNHDA and CDR2 SQIVND (reference sequence). The CDR3 totals 15 residues. The V and J ends lost 4 bases and 0 bases respectively, with 12 bases between them. The CDR3 loop is CASSKIAQLNTEAFF. As DNA, the CDR3 is TGTGCCAGTAGTAAAATAGCACAGCTGAACACTGAAGCTTTCTTT.

CDR3 sequence (DNA): TGTGCCAGCAGCTTCCATCGGACGGGGAGCTCCTACGAGCAGTACTTC. Protein sequence: CASSFHRTGSSYEQYF. This sequence joins TRBV7-2 and TRBJ2-7; D perhaps matches TRBD2 (5 bases). Trimming removed 3 bases from V and 0 bases from J, with 15 bases in between. Germline V gene lookup returns CDR1 SGHTA and CDR2 FQGNSA. The CDR3 sequence is 16 residues long.

J is TRBJ1-3 and V is TRBV13; maybe TRBD1 (5 bases). This CDR3 spans 14 amino acids. The germline V gene encodes CDR1 PRHDT and CDR2 FYEKMQ (reference sequence). The V and J ends lost 2 bases and 1 base respectively, with 6 bases between them. CDR3 nucleotide sequence: TGTGCCAGCAGCTTACAGGGTTCTGGAAACACCATATATTTT. Its translation is CASSLQGSGNTIYF.

The table lists this clone with a few counts. The V gene is TRBV2, the J gene TRBJ2-7; 8 bases align to TRBD1. V lost 1 base, J lost 5 bases, and 4 bases stayed unmatched. Germline CDR1 reads SNHLY; CDR2 reads FYNNEI. This CDR3 has 14 residues. The CDR3 DNA sequence: TGTGCCAGCAGTGAAGTGGACAGGGACCACGAGCAGTACTTC. Encoded protein: CASSEVDRDHEQYF.

V is TRBV27 and J is TRBJ2-2; D is uncertain. This CDR3 contains 15 residues. Per germline, CDR1 MNHEY and CDR2 SMNVEV (reference sequence). Trimming cost V 3 bases and J 0 bases, with 8 bases left between them. The CDR3, as DNA: TGTGCCAGCAGTTTCCTAGGACCGAACACCGGGGAGCTGTTTTTT. Protein product: CASSFLGPNTGELFF.

V and J are TRBV7-2 and TRBJ2-5, with 8 bases lining up with TRBD2. This CDR3 is 16 amino acids long. J was trimmed by 2 bases and V by 3 bases; bases with no gene match: 8. From germline, CDR1 is SGHTA and CDR2 FQGNSA. This chain's CDR3 is CASSFPYSGDQETQYF. Written as DNA, the CDR3 is TGTGCCAGCAGCTTCCCCTATAGCGGGGATCAAGAGACCCAGTACTTC. Full variable domain (remainder filled in from reference TRBV7-2 and TRBJ2-5): GAGVSQSPSNKVTEKGKDVELRCDPISGHTALYWYRQSLGQGLEFLIYFQGNSAPDKSGLPSDRFSAERTGGSVSTLTIQRTQQEDSAVYLCASSFPYSGDQETQYFGPGTRLLVL.

Worth noting for this clone: Other DNA sequences of this sample code for an identical CDR3. The genes are TRBV27 and TRBJ2-7, with D perhaps matching TRBD2 (5 bases). The V gene's germline CDR1 is MNHEY and CDR2 SMNVEV (reference sequence). The CDR3 sequence is 13 residues long. The V end lost 6 bases, the J end lost 2 bases, and 11 bases lay between the germline ends. The CDR3 bases are TGTGCCAGCAGCCCAGGACTTACCTACGAGCAGTACTTC. Amino acids: CASSPGLTYEQYF.

This sequence joins TRBV27 and TRBJ2-1; D might be TRBD1 or TRBD2, each matching 5 bases. Germline V lookup: CDR1 MNHEY, CDR2 SMNVEV (reference sequence). This CDR3 contains 16 residues. With 5 bases removed from V and 2 bases from J, the gap between germline ends came to 16 bases. CDR3: CASSDEGPGPYNEQFF. CDR3 DNA: TGTGCCAGCAGTGACGAGGGCCCGGGGCCCTACAATGAGCAGTTCTTC.

This chain connects TRBV2 to TRBJ2-2, with 10 bases identical to TRBD2. CDR3 size: 16 residues. V shed 5 bases and J 0 bases; nucleotides not matched to a gene: 3. From germline, CDR1 is SNHLY and CDR2 FYNNEI. The CDR3 region has the DNA TGTGCCAGCAGTAAGGGACTAGCGCCGAACACCGGGGAGCTGTTTTTT. Protein product: CASSKGLAPNTGELFF. The whole variable domain, remainder taken from reference TRBV2 and TRBJ2-2, is EPEVTQTPSHQVTQMGQEVILRCVPISNHLYFYWYRQILGQKVEFLVSFYNNEISEKSEIFDDQFSVERPDGSNFTLKIRSTKLEDSAMYFCASSKGLAPNTGELFFGEGSRLTVL.

In this sample, this clone turned up many times. This chain uses TRBV28 with TRBJ2-7; D is perhaps TRBD1 or TRBD2 (5 bases each). CDR3 size: 13 residues. Looked up from germline, CDR1 is MDHEN and CDR2 is SYDVKM. Trimming took off 7 bases at V and 1 base at J, with 11 bases between the two ends. CDR3 loop: CASTEGTSYEQYF. Written as DNA, the CDR3 is TGTGCCAGCACCGAGGGGACGTCCTACGAGCAGTACTTC.

The chain has TRBV29-1 and TRBJ2-4; tentative D call: TRBD2 (5 bases). The CDR3 length is 15 residues. V shed 5 bases and J shed 0 bases, with 14 bases lying between them. CDR1 SQVTM and CDR2 ANQGSEA come from the germline V gene. CDR3 bases: TGCAGCGTTTTCCTAAAGCGGCTAGCCAAAAACATTCAGTACTTC. It translates to CSVFLKRLAKNIQYF.

This clone was recorded only once. This chain joins TRBV27 and TRBJ2-4; 11 nucleotides match TRBD2. The CDR3 consists of 14 residues. The V and J ends lost 5 bases and 3 bases, in that order; junction bases with no gene match: 0. In germline, CDR1 is MNHEY, CDR2 SMNVEV (reference sequence). This chain's CDR3 is CASSGTSGKNIQYF. The DNA for the CDR3 is TGTGCCAGCAGTGGGACTAGCGGCAAAAACATTCAGTACTTC.

A remark on this clone: Additional DNA sequences in this sample encode the identical CDR3. This chain uses TRBV29-1 with TRBJ2-1; no reliable D call. The germline V gene encodes CDR1 SQVTM and CDR2 ANQGSEA. The CDR3 is 12 amino acids. The V gene lost 1 base and the J gene lost 5 bases, with 6 bases spanning the gap. This CDR3 reads CSVEGLDNEQFF. DNA for the CDR3: TGCAGCGTTGAAGGGTTGGACAATGAGCAGTTCTTC.

The chain recombines TRBV7-9 with TRBJ2-7; TRBD1 matches at 7 bases. This CDR3 region has 15 residues. V gave up 5 bases and J gave up 3 bases; unmatched junction bases: 10. CDR1 is SEHNR and CDR2 is FQNEAQ in the germline V gene (reference sequence). The CDR3 spells CASSLRQGGLYEQYF. CDR3 in DNA: TGTGCCAGCAGCCTACGACAAGGGGGCCTCTACGAGCAGTACTTC.

Written as DNA, the CDR3 is TGTGCCAGCAGCGGACTTGGCTACGAGCAGTACTTC. Translating it yields CASSGLGYEQYF. The V gene is TRBV5-4, the J gene TRBJ2-7, with a tentative D call TRBD2 (5 bases). The CDR3 covers 12 residues. V lost 4 bases and J lost 3, with 8 bases in between. Germline V gene lookup returns CDR1 SGHNT and CDR2 YYREEE (reference sequence).

The chain has TRBV7-2 and TRBJ2-7; 13 nucleotides agree with TRBD2. CDR1 and CDR2 (germline): SGHTA, FQGNSA. Trimming at V came to 5 bases and at J to 2 bases, leaving 6 bases not matched to a gene. CDR3 length: 16 amino acids. CDR3 sequence (DNA): TGTGCCAGCAGCCCCTCGGGACTAGCGGGAACCTACGAGCAGTACTTC. This encodes CASSPSGLAGTYEQYF.

V and J are TRBV28 and TRBJ2-3, with TRBD2 as a possible D gene (6 bases). The V and J ends lost 5 bases and 0 bases respectively, with 9 bases between them. Germline V lookup: CDR1 MDHEN, CDR2 SYDVKM. The CDR3 is 14 amino acids. CDR3 in amino acids: CASSPGTSTDTQYF. The CDR3 coding sequence is TGTGCCAGCAGTCCAGGGACTAGCACAGATACGCAGTATTTT.

The V call is TRBV2, the J call TRBJ2-3; the D gene is possibly TRBD2 (5 bases). V gave up 9 bases and J gave up 5 bases, with 18 bases separating them. The CDR3 runs 14 residues. Germline V lookup: CDR1 SNHLY, CDR2 FYNNEI. CDR3 sequence (DNA): TGTGCCAGGCAGGCGAGTGGAGGTGGAGATACGCAGTATTTT. Its protein product is CARQASGGGDTQYF.